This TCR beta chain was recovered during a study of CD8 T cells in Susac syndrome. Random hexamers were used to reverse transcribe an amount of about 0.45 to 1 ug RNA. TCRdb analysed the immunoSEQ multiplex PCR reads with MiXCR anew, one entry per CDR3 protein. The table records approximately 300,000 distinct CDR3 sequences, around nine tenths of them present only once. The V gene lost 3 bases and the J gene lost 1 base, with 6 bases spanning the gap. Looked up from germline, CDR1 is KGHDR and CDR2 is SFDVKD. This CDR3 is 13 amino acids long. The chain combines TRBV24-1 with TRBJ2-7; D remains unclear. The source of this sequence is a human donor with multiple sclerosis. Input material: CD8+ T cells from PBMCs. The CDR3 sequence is CATSDPLSYEQYF. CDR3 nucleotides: TGTGCCACCAGTGATCCCCTTTCCTACGAGCAGTACTTC.